This T cell receptor beta chain was documented in a study of shared clonotypes between healthy human individuals. This clone appeared a single time. Germline V gene sequence: CDR1 LNHDA, CDR2 SQIVND (reference sequence). Deletions cut 8 bases from V and 9 bases from J, with 11 bases between. The length of the CDR3 is 11 residues. A CD45RA-negative memory subset and a CD45RA+ naive subset were separated from the CD4+ cells. Profiled with immunoSEQ multiplex PCR; TCRdb holds only in-frame clones, not every one. The sample includes a few hundred thousand clones, more than 95% of them seen just once. Sequenced input: naive CD4+ T cells sorted from blood. As for subset: CD45RA+ positively selected. The chain employs TRBV19 and TRBJ2-1; D is unclear. The clonotype originates from a woman under 40 in good health. CDR3 sequence reads: CASSVPSEQFF. The CDR3 nucleotides read TGTGCCAGTTCAGTCCCCAGTGAGCAGTTCTTC.